These 9 T cell receptor beta chains originate from one sample sequenced in a study of OX40 agonist ivuxolimab in advanced cancers. Clones were read by immunoSEQ multiplex PCR, and TCRdb kept only the in-frame ones, dropping some. The data show some 11,000 clones, 85% to 90% seen once. The material was CD4+ or CD8+ T cells sorted from blood, obtained in a trial of the OX40 agonist ivuxolimab. The receptors were gathered from an adult with an advanced solid tumor such as melanoma, head and neck, liver or kidney cancer.

V and J are TRBV11-2 and TRBJ2-2; no firm D call. This CDR3 is 14 amino acids long. The germline V and J ends were trimmed by 1 base and 0 bases, with 3 bases remaining between them. Germline V lookup: CDR1 SGHAT, CDR2 FQNNGV. The CDR3 sequence: CASSLGPNTGELFF. CDR3 nucleotides: TGTGCCAGCAGCTTAGGTCCGAACACCGGGGAGCTGTTTTTT.

The chain has TRBV4-2 and TRBJ2-1, with 7 nucleotides matching TRBD1. This CDR3 comprises 22 residues. V dropped 0 bases and J dropped 0; count of bases not matched to a gene: 20. CDR1 is LGHNA and CDR2 is YNFKEQ in the germline V gene. CDR3 bases: TGTGCCAGCAGCCAAGATGGCCCCCCCGGAAACAGGGGCGATCGCTCCTACAATGAGCAGTTCTTC. Protein sequence: CASSQDGPPGNRGDRSYNEQFF.

A few counts support this clone. J is TRBJ2-4 and V is TRBV4-3; D may be TRBD2 (6 bases). Trimming pared 6 bases from V and 3 bases from J, leaving 15 bases between. This CDR3 has 15 residues. Per the germline V gene, CDR1 is LGHNA and CDR2 is YSLEER. The CDR3 is CASSSTGDGKNIQYF. The DNA for the CDR3 is TGCGCCAGCAGTTCAACGGGAGATGGCAAAAACATTCAGTACTTC.

A word on this clone: One junction end disagrees with the germline gene, perhaps due to a read error. J is TRBJ2-7 and V is TRBV5-3; weak D call: TRBD2 (5 bases). TRBV5-3 falls under the ORF class, with uncertain function. The CDR3 is made up of 14 amino acids. CDR3 bases: TGTGCCAGCAGCTCTACGGGATTCTTCTACGAGCAGTACTTC. Residues: CASSSTGFFYEQYF.

This chain uses TRBV19 with TRBJ2-1, with 7 bases fitting TRBD1. V lost 7 bases and J lost 6; bases outside the gene matches: 3. Germline V lookup: CDR1 LNHDA, CDR2 SQIVND (reference sequence). The CDR3 totals 12 residues. The CDR3 sequence is CASTTGVNEQFF. DNA of the CDR3: TGTGCCAGTACTACAGGGGTCAATGAGCAGTTCTTC.

This chain links TRBV28 with TRBJ2-5, with 7 bases identical to TRBD2. Germline CDR1 reads MDHEN; CDR2 reads SYDVKM. The CDR3 is made up of 14 amino acids. Losses at the gene ends were 4 bases for V and 3 bases for J; bases not matched to a gene: 5. The CDR3 DNA sequence: TGTGCCAGCAGTTCTGGACTAGAAGAAGAGACCCAGTACTTC. Its translation is CASSSGLEEETQYF.

The J gene is TRBJ1-1, the V gene TRBV29-1, with 10 bases matching TRBD1. Germline values: CDR1 SQVTM, CDR2 ANQGSEA. CDR3 length equals 12 residues. CDR3 region: CRAGTGVTEAFF. CDR3 DNA: TGCAGAGCCGGGACAGGGGTCACTGAAGCTTTCTTT.

The chain recombines TRBV29-1 with TRBJ2-2; the D is unclear. The CDR3 runs 12 residues. The V gene lost 3 bases and the J gene lost 4 bases, with 6 bases spanning the gap. In germline, CDR1 is SQVTM, CDR2 ANQGSEA. This CDR3 is CSVDQPTGELFF. CDR3 bases: TGCAGCGTTGACCAGCCCACCGGGGAGCTGTTTTTT.

This chain connects TRBV5-6 to TRBJ2-7; 13 nucleotides match TRBD2. The CDR3 is 13 amino acids. V shed 4 bases and J 11 bases; nucleotides not matched to a gene: 6. Germline loops: CDR1 SGHDT, CDR2 YYEEEE. CDR3 region: CASSPGTSGTKYF. The CDR3 DNA sequence: TGTGCCAGCAGCCCGGGGACTAGCGGGACAAAGTACTTC.